This passage covers 5 T cell receptor beta chains from one sample sequenced in a study of blood T cell repertoires in COVID-19. TCRdb keeps only in-frame clones here, not all; method: immunoSEQ multiplex PCR. The sample gives under 250,000 clones, 87% of which show up once; just over 2.5% is in the top ten. Specimen: PBMCs or T cells enriched from blood (not recorded which). The receptor source for this set is a woman between 25 and 40 years old with acute COVID-19.

The chain couples TRBV13 to TRBJ2-3, with 10 bases aligning to TRBD1. CDR1 and CDR2 from the germline V gene are PRHDT and FYEKMQ (reference sequence). The CDR3 sequence is 15 residues long. Trimming at V came to 3 bases and at J to 1 base, leaving 1 base not matched to a gene. DNA of the CDR3: TGTGCCAGCAGCTTCGGGACAGGGGGCACAGATACGCAGTATTTT. This codes for CASSFGTGGTDTQYF.

The chain joins TRBV29-1 to TRBJ1-2; D may be TRBD1 (6 bases). CDR1 is SQVTM, CDR2 ANQGSEA, per germline. CDR3 length: 16 residues. V lost 3 bases and J 4 bases, leaving 21 bases between the germline ends. The CDR3 DNA is TGCAGCGTTGAGTCATTCCCCTACAGGGCTTTCTATGGCTACACCTTC. This gives the protein CSVESFPYRAFYGYTF.

The V and J genes are TRBV5-1 and TRBJ2-6, with TRBD2 identical over 7 bases. Germline CDR1 and CDR2: SGHRS and YFSETQ. Trimming took 7 bases from V and 0 from J; bases not matched to a gene: 1. CDR3 length: 14 residues. The CDR3 DNA follows: TGCGCCAGCGGGGGGGACTCTGGGGCCAACGTCCTGACTTTC. As protein: CASGGDSGANVLTF.

The chain employs TRBV30 and TRBJ2-1; the D gene is possibly TRBD2 (5 bases). Deletions cut 1 base from V and 8 bases from J, with 12 bases between. Germline CDR1 and CDR2: GTSNPN and SVGIG (reference sequence). The CDR3 is made up of 13 amino acids. DNA for the CDR3: TGTGCCTGGAGTGGAGGGTTCCAGGATGAGCAGTTCTTC. This gives the protein CAWSGGFQDEQFF.

This clone was seen a single time. This chain links TRBV3-1 (or the pseudogene TRBV3-2) with TRBJ2-2, with D unresolved. V shed 0 bases and J shed 2 bases, with 4 bases lying between them. Germline CDR1 reads LGHDT; CDR2 reads YNNKEL (reference sequence). CDR3 length: 14 amino acids. The CDR3 loop reads CASSQDLNTGELFF. DNA for the CDR3: TGTGCCAGCAGCCAAGATCTAAACACCGGGGAGCTGTTTTTT.